The 4 T cell receptor beta chains below all came from one sample that was sequenced in a study of T-cell memory formation after mild COVID-19. Each CDR3 protein is one row after TCRdb ran MiXCR on the 5' RACE reads. The data contain more than 250,000 distinct CDR3 sequences, about 20% of them singletons. Sequencing was carried out using PBMCs or a T cell subset sorted from them (not recorded which). The receptor set was obtained from a man aged 18 to 30 who had mild COVID-19 (a few samples of this study predate the infection). Cell type and time point are not known.

The gene calls are TRBV29-1 and TRBJ2-7; D call uncertain. This CDR3 comprises 10 residues. V lost 7 bases, J lost 5 bases, and 9 bases lay in between. Germline loops: CDR1 SQVTM, CDR2 ANQGSEA. CDR3 DNA: TGCAGCGCCATAGGACACGAGCAGTACTTC. The encoded protein is CSAIGHEQYF.

The chain has TRBV6-5 and TRBJ1-1; D remains unclear. CDR3 size: 15 residues. Germline V gene data show CDR1 as MNHEY and CDR2 as SVGAGI. V lost 0 bases, J lost 3 bases, and 11 bases lay in between. The CDR3 DNA sequence: TGTGCCAGCAGTTACTCCTTAGTGGGTGACACTGAAGCTTTCTTT. Translating it yields CASSYSLVGDTEAFF.

Worth noting for this clonotype: Its ends do not fully match the called genes, so a read error is possible. The J gene is TRBJ2-5, the V gene TRBV7-2; D gene uncertain. The CDR3 sequence is 11 residues long. Germline CDR1 reads SGHTA; CDR2 reads FQGNSA. CDR3 residues: CASSPQETKYF. The DNA for the CDR3 is TGTGCCAGCAGCCCGCAAGAGACCAAGTACTTC.

This clonotype was observed a handful of times. This chain connects TRBV7-2 to TRBJ2-7; 8 bases align to TRBD1. V shed 4 bases and J 0 bases; nucleotides not matched to a gene: 5. The CDR3 contains 15 residues. From germline, CDR1 is SGHTA and CDR2 FQGNSA. The chain's CDR3 is CASSSRDRSSYEQYF. The CDR3 region has the DNA TGTGCCAGCAGCTCCCGGGACAGGAGCTCCTACGAGCAGTACTTC.